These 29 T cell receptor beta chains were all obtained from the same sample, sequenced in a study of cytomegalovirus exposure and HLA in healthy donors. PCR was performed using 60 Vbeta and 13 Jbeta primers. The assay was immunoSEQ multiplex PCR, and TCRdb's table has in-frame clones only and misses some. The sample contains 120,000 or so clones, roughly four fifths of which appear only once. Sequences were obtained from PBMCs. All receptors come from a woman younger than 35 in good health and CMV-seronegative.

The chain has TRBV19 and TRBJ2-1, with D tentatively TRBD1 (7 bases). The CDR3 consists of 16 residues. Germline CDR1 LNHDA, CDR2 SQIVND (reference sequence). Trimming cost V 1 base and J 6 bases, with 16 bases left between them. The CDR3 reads CASSIVSRGAGNEQFF. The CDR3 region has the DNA TGTGCCAGTAGTATAGTGTCCAGGGGGGCGGGCAATGAGCAGTTCTTC. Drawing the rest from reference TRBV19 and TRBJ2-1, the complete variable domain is DGGITQSPKYLFRKEGQNVTLSCEQNLNHDAMYWYRQDPGQGLRLIYYSQIVNDFQKGDIAEGYSVSREKKESFPLTVTSAQKNPTAFYLCASSIVSRGAGNEQFFGPGTRLTVL.

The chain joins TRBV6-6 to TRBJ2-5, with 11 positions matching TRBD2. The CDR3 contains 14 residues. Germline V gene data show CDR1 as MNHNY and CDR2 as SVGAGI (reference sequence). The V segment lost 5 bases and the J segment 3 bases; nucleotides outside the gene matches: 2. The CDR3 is CASSTGLAEETQYF. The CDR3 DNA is TGTGCCAGCAGTACGGGACTAGCGGAAGAGACCCAGTACTTC.

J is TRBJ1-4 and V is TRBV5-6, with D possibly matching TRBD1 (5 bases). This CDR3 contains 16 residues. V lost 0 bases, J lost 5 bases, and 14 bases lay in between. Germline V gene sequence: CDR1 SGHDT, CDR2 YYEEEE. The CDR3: CASSLGVGTWNEKLFF. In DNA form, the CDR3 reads TGTGCCAGCAGCTTGGGGGTCGGGACTTGGAATGAAAAACTGTTTTTT. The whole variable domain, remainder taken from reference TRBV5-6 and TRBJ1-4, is DAGVTQSPTHLIKTRGQQVTLRCSPKSGHDTVSWYQQALGQGPQFIFQYYEEEERQRGNFPDRFSGHQFPNYSSELNVNALLLGDSALYLCASSLGVGTWNEKLFFGSGTQLSVL.

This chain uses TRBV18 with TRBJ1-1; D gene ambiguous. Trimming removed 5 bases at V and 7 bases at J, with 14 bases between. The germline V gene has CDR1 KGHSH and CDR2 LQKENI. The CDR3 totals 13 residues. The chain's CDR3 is CASSAGMPDEAFF. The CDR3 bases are TGTGCCAGCTCAGCAGGAATGCCAGATGAAGCTTTCTTT.

The chain's CDR3 is CASSLVTGDTQYF. The CDR3 nucleotides are TGCGCCAGCAGCTTGGTGACGGGAGATACGCAGTATTTT. The chain has TRBV5-1 and TRBJ2-3; D is uncertain. Trimming removed 0 bases at V and 5 bases at J, with 7 bases between. The CDR3 runs to 13 residues. CDR1 SGHRS and CDR2 YFSETQ come from the germline V gene.

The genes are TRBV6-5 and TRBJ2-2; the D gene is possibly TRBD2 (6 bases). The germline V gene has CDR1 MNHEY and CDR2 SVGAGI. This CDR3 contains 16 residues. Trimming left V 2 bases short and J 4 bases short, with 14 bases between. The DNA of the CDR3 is TGTGCCAGCAGTTACGGTCTAGCGAGGGGCACCGGGGAGCTGTTTTTT. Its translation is CASSYGLARGTGELFF.

The DNA of the CDR3 is TGCGCCAGCAGCTTGCTCCCCGCGGCGGTTGATGGCTACACCTTC. Its protein is CASSLLPAAVDGYTF. The chain is built from TRBV5-1 and TRBJ1-2; D unclear. CDR1 and CDR2 from the germline V gene are SGHRS and YFSETQ. V was clipped by 1 base and J by 6 bases, with 16 bases between them. This CDR3 has 15 residues.

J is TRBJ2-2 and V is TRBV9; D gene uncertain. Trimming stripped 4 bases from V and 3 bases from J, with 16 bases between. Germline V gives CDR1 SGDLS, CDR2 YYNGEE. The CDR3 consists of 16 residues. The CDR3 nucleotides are TGTGCCAGCAGCCGCTTGGGCCTCCGTGACACCGGGGAGCTGTTTTTT. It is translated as CASSRLGLRDTGELFF.

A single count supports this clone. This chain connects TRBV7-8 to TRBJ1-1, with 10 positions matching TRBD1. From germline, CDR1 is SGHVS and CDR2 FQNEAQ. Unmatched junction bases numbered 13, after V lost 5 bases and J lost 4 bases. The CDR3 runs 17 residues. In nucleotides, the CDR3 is TGTGCCAGCAGCCGTAGGGACAGGGGCCTTCTCGGCACTGAAGCTTTCTTT. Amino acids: CASSRRDRGLLGTEAFF.

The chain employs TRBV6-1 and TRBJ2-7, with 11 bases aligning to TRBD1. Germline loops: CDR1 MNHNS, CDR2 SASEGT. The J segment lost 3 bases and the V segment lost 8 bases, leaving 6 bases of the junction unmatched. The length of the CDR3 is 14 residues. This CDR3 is CASSWGQGGYEQYF. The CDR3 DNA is TGTGCCAGCTCTTGGGGACAGGGGGGCTACGAGCAGTACTTC.

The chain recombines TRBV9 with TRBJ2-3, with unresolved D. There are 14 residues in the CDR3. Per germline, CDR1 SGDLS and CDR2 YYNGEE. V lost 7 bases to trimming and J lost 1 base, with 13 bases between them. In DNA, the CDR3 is TGTGCCAGCGCGCGCGAGTCGGGCACAGATACGCAGTATTTT. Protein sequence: CASARESGTDTQYF.

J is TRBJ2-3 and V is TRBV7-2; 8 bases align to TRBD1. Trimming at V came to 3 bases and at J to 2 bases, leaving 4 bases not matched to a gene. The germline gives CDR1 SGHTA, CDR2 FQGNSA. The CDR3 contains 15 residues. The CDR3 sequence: CASSFQGADTDTQYF. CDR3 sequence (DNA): TGTGCCAGCAGCTTCCAGGGGGCCGACACAGATACGCAGTATTTT. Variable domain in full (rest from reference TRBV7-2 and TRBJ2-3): GAGVSQSPSNKVTEKGKDVELRCDPISGHTALYWYRQSLGQGLEFLIYFQGNSAPDKSGLPSDRFSAERTGGSVSTLTIQRTQQEDSAVYLCASSFQGADTDTQYFGPGTRLTVL.

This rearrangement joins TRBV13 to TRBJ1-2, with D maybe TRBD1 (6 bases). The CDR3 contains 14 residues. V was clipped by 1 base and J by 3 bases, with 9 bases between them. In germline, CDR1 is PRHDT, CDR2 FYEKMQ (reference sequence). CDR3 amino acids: CASSLAQGYYGYTF. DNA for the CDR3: TGTGCCAGCAGCTTAGCCCAGGGGTACTATGGCTACACCTTC.

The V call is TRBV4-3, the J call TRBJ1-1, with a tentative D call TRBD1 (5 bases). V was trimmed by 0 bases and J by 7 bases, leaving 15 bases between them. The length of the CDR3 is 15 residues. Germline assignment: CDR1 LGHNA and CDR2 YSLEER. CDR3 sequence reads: CASSQDPLKGDEAFF. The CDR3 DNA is TGCGCCAGCAGCCAAGATCCCCTAAAAGGGGATGAAGCTTTCTTT.

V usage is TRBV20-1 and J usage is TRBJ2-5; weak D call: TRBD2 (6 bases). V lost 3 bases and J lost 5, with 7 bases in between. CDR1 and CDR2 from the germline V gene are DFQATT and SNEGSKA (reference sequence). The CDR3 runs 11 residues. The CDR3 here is CSARGGETQYF. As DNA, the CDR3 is TGCAGTGCTAGGGGGGGTGAGACCCAGTACTTC.

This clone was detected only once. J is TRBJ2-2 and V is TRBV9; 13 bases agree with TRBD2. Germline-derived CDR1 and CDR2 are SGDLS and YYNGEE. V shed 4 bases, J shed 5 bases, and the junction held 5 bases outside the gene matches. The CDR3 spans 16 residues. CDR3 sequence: CASSPPGLAGTGELFF. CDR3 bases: TGTGCCAGCAGCCCCCCGGGACTAGCGGGAACCGGGGAGCTGTTTTTT.

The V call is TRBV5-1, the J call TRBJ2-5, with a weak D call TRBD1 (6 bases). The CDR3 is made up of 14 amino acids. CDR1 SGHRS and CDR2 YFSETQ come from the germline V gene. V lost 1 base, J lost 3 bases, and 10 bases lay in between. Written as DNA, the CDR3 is TGCGCCAGCAGCTTGATGGCAGGGGAAGAGACCCAGTACTTC. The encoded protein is CASSLMAGEETQYF.

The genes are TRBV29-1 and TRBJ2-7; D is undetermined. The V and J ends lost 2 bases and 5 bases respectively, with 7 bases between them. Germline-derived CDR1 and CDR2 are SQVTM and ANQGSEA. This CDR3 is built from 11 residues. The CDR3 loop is CSVEYRDEQYF. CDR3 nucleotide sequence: TGCAGCGTTGAATATCGGGACGAGCAGTACTTC.

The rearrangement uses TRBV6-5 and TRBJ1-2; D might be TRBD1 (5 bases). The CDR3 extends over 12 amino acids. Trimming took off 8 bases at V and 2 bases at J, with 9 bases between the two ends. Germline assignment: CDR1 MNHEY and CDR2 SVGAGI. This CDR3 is CASGGGNYGYTF. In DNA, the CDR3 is TGTGCCAGCGGCGGGGGGAACTATGGCTACACCTTC.

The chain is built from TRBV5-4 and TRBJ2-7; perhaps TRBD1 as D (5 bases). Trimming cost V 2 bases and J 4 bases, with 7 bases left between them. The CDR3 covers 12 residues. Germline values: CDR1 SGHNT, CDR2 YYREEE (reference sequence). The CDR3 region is CASSFQGYEQYF. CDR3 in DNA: TGTGCCAGCAGCTTTCAGGGTTACGAGCAGTACTTC.

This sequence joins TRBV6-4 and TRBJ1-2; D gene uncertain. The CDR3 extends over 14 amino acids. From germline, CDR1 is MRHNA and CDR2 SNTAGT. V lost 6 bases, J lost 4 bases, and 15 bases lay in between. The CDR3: CASSNEVSPYGYTF. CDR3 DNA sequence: TGTGCCAGCAGCAACGAGGTCAGCCCCTATGGCTACACCTTC.

The CDR3 DNA reads TGTGCCAGCAGCCCTCAAGTTAGCGGGTTGAACACCGGGGAGCTGTTTTTT. This sequence encodes CASSPQVSGLNTGELFF. This chain connects TRBV7-2 to TRBJ2-2; 7 bases align to TRBD2. The CDR3 length is 17 residues. CDR1 and CDR2 from the germline V gene are SGHTA and FQGNSA. With 5 bases clipped from V and 1 base from J, the junction kept 10 bases outside the gene matches.

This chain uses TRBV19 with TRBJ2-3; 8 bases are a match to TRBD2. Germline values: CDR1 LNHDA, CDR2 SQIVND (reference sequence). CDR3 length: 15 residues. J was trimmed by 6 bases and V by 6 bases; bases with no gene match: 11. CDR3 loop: CASSLEREKEDTQYF. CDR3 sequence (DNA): TGTGCCAGTAGCCTTGAGCGGGAGAAGGAGGATACGCAGTATTTT.

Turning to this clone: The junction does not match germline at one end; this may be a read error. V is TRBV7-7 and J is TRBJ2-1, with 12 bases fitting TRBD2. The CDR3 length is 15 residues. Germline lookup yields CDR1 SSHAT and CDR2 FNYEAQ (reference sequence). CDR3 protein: CASSPGLAGSNEQFF. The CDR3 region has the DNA TGTGCTAGCAGCCCCGGACTAGCGGGGAGCAATGAGCAGTTCTTC. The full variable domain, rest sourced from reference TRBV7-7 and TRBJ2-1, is GAGVSQSPRYKVTKRGQDVTLRCDPISSHATLYWYQQALGQGPEFLTYFNYEAQPDKSGLPSDRFSAERPEGSISTLTIQRTEQRDSAMYRCASSPGLAGSNEQFFGPGTRLTVL.

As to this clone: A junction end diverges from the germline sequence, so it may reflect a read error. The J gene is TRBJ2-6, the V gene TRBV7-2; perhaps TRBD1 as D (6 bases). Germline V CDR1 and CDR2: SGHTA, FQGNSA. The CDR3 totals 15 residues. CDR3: CASSPAGSGANGLTF. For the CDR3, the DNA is TGTGCCAGCAGCCCCGCAGGCTCAGGGGCCAACGGCCTGACTTTC.

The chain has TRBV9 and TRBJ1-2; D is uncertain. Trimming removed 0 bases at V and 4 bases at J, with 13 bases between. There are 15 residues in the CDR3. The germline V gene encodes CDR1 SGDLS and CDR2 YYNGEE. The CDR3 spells CASSVDPREVYGYTF. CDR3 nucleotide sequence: TGTGCCAGCAGCGTAGACCCGCGAGAGGTCTATGGCTACACCTTC.

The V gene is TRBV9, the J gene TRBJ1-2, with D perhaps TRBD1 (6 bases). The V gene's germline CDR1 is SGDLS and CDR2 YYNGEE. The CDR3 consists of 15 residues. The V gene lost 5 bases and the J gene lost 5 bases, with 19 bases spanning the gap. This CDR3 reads CASRIGGAVEYGYTF. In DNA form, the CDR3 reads TGTGCCAGCAGAATCGGGGGGGCAGTGGAATATGGCTACACCTTC.

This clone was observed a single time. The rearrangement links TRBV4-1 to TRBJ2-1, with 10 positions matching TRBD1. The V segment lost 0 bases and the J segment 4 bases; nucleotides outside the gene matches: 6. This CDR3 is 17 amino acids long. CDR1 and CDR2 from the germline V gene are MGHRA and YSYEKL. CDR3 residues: CASSQDRGDRGYNEQFF. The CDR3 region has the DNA TGCGCCAGCAGCCAAGATCGCGGGGACAGGGGTTACAATGAGCAGTTCTTC.

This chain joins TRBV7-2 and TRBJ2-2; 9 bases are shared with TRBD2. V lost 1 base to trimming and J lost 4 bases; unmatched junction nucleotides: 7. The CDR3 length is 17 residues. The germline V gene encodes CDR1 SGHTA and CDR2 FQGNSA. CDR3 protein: CASSLVAGVVTTGELFF. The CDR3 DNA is TGTGCCAGCAGCTTAGTAGCGGGAGTGGTTACCACCGGGGAGCTGTTTTTT.